A selection of T cell receptor beta chains follows, all from one sample in a study of blood T cell repertoires in COVID-19. Profiled with immunoSEQ multiplex PCR; TCRdb holds only in-frame clones, not every one. The sample includes about 120,000 clones, 65% to 85% of them seen just once. Material for sequencing was peripheral blood. All receptors derive from a man younger than 45 with COVID-19, enrolled during active disease. Each CDR3 is given with its conserved first and last residue. D genes are given only for firm matches. Expanded clones are given a class, and other clones once, few, many or no size at all.

d_gene	j_gene	v_gene	abundance	CDR3nt	CDR3aa
TRBD2	TRBJ2-5	TRBV7-2	NA	TGTGCCAGCAGCTTACCAGGGACTAGCGGGGGCCACCAAGAGACCCAGTACTTC	CASSLPGTSGGHQETQYF
TRBD1	TRBJ2-7	TRBV27	NA	TGTGCCAGCAGTTTCGCAGGGGGCGGGTACGAGCAGTACTTC	CASSFAGGGYEQYF
TRBD1	TRBJ1-1	TRBV25-1	NA	TGTGCCAGCACCCCCTCGGACAGGGGAAGAGCTTTCTTT	CASTPSDRGRAFF
NA	TRBJ2-3	TRBV7-2	once	TGTGCCAGCAGCTTCGGACTTAACACAGATACGCAGTATTTT	CASSFGLNTDTQYF
NA	TRBJ1-2	TRBV11-2	NA	TGTGCCAGCAGCTTAACGTCGGTTCGCGGGGGCTTCTATGGCTACACCTTC	CASSLTSVRGGFYGYTF
TRBD2	TRBJ2-5	TRBV2	NA	TGTGCCAGTAAGAAACTAGCGGGAGATACGTACCAAGAGACCCAGTACTTC	CASKKLAGDTYQETQYF
NA	TRBJ2-3	TRBV29-1	NA	TGCAGCGCCATCCAGGGGACAGATACGCAGTATTTT	CSAIQGTDTQYF
TRBD1	TRBJ1-1	TRBV2	NA	TGTGCCAGCAGTGTCCAGGGGGTGAGGGCTGAAGCTTTCTTT	CASSVQGVRAEAFF
NA	TRBJ1-6	TRBV4-2	NA	TGTGCCAGCAGCCAAGATTTAGAATCACCCCTCCACTTT	CASSQDLESPLHF
NA	TRBJ2-5	TRBV5-1	NA	TGCGCCAGCAGCTTCACAGATCCCCAAGGGACCCAGTACTTC	CASSFTDPQGTQYF
TRBD1	TRBJ1-2	TRBV27	NA	TGTGCCAGCAGTCTGACAGGGGGCAGCTATGGCTACACCTTC	CASSLTGGSYGYTF
NA	TRBJ2-2	TRBV5-6	once	TGTGCCAGCAGCTACACGGGGGGCGCGAACACCGGGGAGCTGTTTTTT	CASSYTGGANTGELFF
TRBD2	TRBJ2-1	TRBV28	NA	TGTGCCAGCACAGTCCGGGGGGGGTACAATGAGCAGTTCTTC	CASTVRGGYNEQFF
NA	TRBJ1-5	TRBV12-5	NA	TGTGCTAGTGGTTTGTGGGACTATAGCAATCAGCCCCAGCATTTT	CASGLWDYSNQPQHF
TRBD2	TRBJ2-1	TRBV7-7	NA	TGTGCCAGCAGCCGGGGACTAGCGGGAGTGGATGAGCAGTTCTTC	CASSRGLAGVDEQFF
NA	TRBJ1-2	TRBV5-6	once	TGTGCCAGCAGCTTGACAGATCTTGGCTACACCTTC	CASSLTDLGYTF
NA	TRBJ1-4	TRBV30	NA	TGTGCCTGGAAGAACAGGGTGGGGGAAAAACTGTTTTTT	CAWKNRVGEKLFF
NA	TRBJ1-2	TRBV28	once	TGTGCCAGCGAAGGGGGAGGGAACTATGGCTACACCTTC	CASEGGGNYGYTF
TRBD2	TRBJ2-5	TRBV7-2	NA	TGTGCCAGCAGCTCGGGGGGGATGGAGACCCAGTACTTC	CASSSGGMETQYF
NA	TRBJ1-2	TRBV28	NA	TGTGCCAGCAGTTCAAGCCAGGGTCGAGGCTACACCTTC	CASSSSQGRGYTF
NA	TRBJ2-5	TRBV2	NA	TGTGCCAGCAAGTCGTCCCACAGTGAGGAGACCCAGTACTTC	CASKSSHSEETQYF
NA	TRBJ1-4	TRBV6-1	NA	TGTGCCAGCAGTGACCTCCTGACAGGCTCTAATGAAAAACTGTTTTTT	CASSDLLTGSNEKLFF
NA	TRBJ1-5	TRBV19	NA	TGTGCCAGTAGTAACGGTAATAGCAATCAGCCCCAGCATTTT	CASSNGNSNQPQHF
TRBD2	TRBJ2-5	TRBV19	NA	TGTGCCAGTAGTCCCCGGCGGGGGGAAGAGGAGACCCAGTACTTC	CASSPRRGEEETQYF
NA	TRBJ1-2	TRBV2	NA	TGTGCCAGCAGTGGTCTCCGAGACAGGAGATTCTATGGCTACACCTTC	CASSGLRDRRFYGYTF
TRBD2	TRBJ2-1	TRBV20-1	NA	TGCAGTGCAAGTAGACTAGCCCATCACAATGAGCAGTTCTTC	CSASRLAHHNEQFF
NA	TRBJ1-1	TRBV7-8	NA	TGTGCCAGCAGCCCACAGGTATCGACGACTGAAGCTTTCTTT	CASSPQVSTTEAFF
NA	TRBJ2-7	TRBV2	NA	TGTGCCAGCAGTCACAATCTGGCAGGGGGGATGGGGTACGAGCAGTACTTC	CASSHNLAGGMGYEQYF
TRBD2	TRBJ2-1	TRBV19	NA	TGTGCCAGTAGTATAGTTACGGGAGGGGGAGAGCAGTTCTTC	CASSIVTGGGEQFF
NA	TRBJ2-1	TRBV7-9	NA	TGTGCCAGCAGCTCTCGGGACAGCGGGAGAGGAAATGAGCAGTTCTTC	CASSSRDSGRGNEQFF
NA	TRBJ1-2	TRBV19	NA	TGTGCCAGTACCTCAGACAGGTTTGGAGTTGGCTACACCTTC	CASTSDRFGVGYTF
TRBD2	TRBJ2-5	TRBV4-3	NA	TGCGCCAGCAGCCAAAGCGGGGGGGCGGGAGAGACCCAGTACTTC	CASSQSGGAGETQYF
NA	TRBJ2-3	TRBV7-3	NA	TGTGCCAGCAGCTTAGGCCAGGGCAGCACAGATACGCAGTATTTT	CASSLGQGSTDTQYF
NA	TRBJ1-3	TRBV30	NA	TGTGCCTGGAGTCCCACCCCCCGGAGCTCTGGAAACACCATATATTTT	CAWSPTPRSSGNTIYF
NA	TRBJ1-5	TRBV6-5	once	TGTGCCAGCAGACTAGGGGGGGTCGGACAGCCCCAGCATTTT	CASRLGGVGQPQHF
TRBD2	TRBJ2-3	TRBV10-3	NA	TGTGCCTCGCGCCGACTAGCGGGGGGCACAGATACGCAGTATTTT	CASRRLAGGTDTQYF
NA	TRBJ2-3	TRBV7-3	NA	TGTGCCAGCAGCCGGGGACTCGCCCCCACAGATACGCAGTATTTT	CASSRGLAPTDTQYF
TRBD1	TRBJ2-1	TRBV5-1	NA	TGCGCCAGCAGCCCCACCCGTTTCGGGACAGAAGTAAATGAGCAGTTCTTC	CASSPTRFGTEVNEQFF
TRBD1	TRBJ1-3	TRBV11-2	NA	TGTGCCAGCAGCTTAGATTACAGGGGAGGCACCATATATTTT	CASSLDYRGGTIYF
TRBD1	TRBJ1-4	TRBV5-1	NA	TGCGCCAGCAGCTTGGGGGACAGGGCTGAAAAACTGTTTTTT	CASSLGDRAEKLFF
NA	TRBJ2-7	TRBV4-2	NA	TGTGCCAGCAGCCGTACGACTAGTATGTTCGAGCAGTACTTC	CASSRTTSMFEQYF
NA	TRBJ2-3	TRBV5-1	NA	TGCGCCAGCAGCTTGCTGCAGGCTAGCACAGATACGCAGTATTTT	CASSLLQASTDTQYF
NA	TRBJ1-1	TRBV30	few	TGTGCCTGGAGTGTAAGGAGAGACCCCCGAGGGACTGAAGCTTTCTTT	CAWSVRRDPRGTEAFF
TRBD2	TRBJ2-3	TRBV6-5	many	TGTGCCAGCAGTTACTCAAAGGGCGGGAGAAAAGATACGCAGTATTTT	CASSYSKGGRKDTQYF
NA	TRBJ1-5	TRBV2	few	TGTGCCAGCAGTGAAGGGGGGCCCGATCAGCCCCAGCATTTT	CASSEGGPDQPQHF
TRBD2	TRBJ2-1	TRBV28	NA	TGTGCCAGCAGACTAGCGGGGGGGTACCCTAATGAGCAGTTCTTC	CASRLAGGYPNEQFF
NA	TRBJ2-7	TRBV29-1	NA	TGCAGCGTTGAAATCTCAAAGGAGTACGAGCAGTACTTC	CSVEISKEYEQYF
TRBD1	TRBJ1-2	TRBV5-4	few	TGTGCCAGCAGCGGCCAAACACAGGGGAACTATGGCTACACCTTC	CASSGQTQGNYGYTF
NA	TRBJ1-1	TRBV7-2	few	TGTGCCAGCAGACCCGGAACAAGGGGACATCACCCCCTGAACACTGAAGCTTTCTTT	CASRPGTRGHHPLNTEAFF
NA	TRBJ1-2	TRBV4-2	NA	TGTGCCAGCAGCCGGGAGACAGGTTATGGCTACACCTTC	CASSRETGYGYTF
NA	TRBJ2-4	TRBV28	NA	TGTGCCAGCCAGGGCTCCAAAAACATTCAGTACTTC	CASQGSKNIQYF
TRBD1	TRBJ1-2	TRBV13	NA	TGTGCCAGCAGCTTAGAGGGGGCAGGGCTTACCTATGGCTACACCTTC	CASSLEGAGLTYGYTF
TRBD1	TRBJ2-3	TRBV3-1/TRBV3-2	once	TGTGCCAGCAGCCAAAAGACAGGGTGGCAAGATACGCAGTATTTT	CASSQKTGWQDTQYF
NA	TRBJ2-5	TRBV2	NA	TGTGCCAGCAGTGAATCGTCAGGCCAAGAGACCCAGTACTTC	CASSESSGQETQYF
TRBD1	TRBJ2-7	TRBV6-5	NA	TGTGCCAGCAGTTACAGGGGGACAGGGATCGACGAGCAGTACTTC	CASSYRGTGIDEQYF